This T cell receptor beta chain was found in a study of blood T cell repertoires in COVID-19. Study-level background: The cDNA or gDNA used as material had been derived from T cells, B-cell-depleted T cells, or PBMCs.

This CDR3 is built from 15 residues. Germline-derived CDR1 and CDR2 are MGHRA and YSYEKL. V was clipped by 6 bases and J by 1 base, with 14 bases between them. Per the original data handling: Reference gene primer amplification gave estimated nucleated cell counts. Clones were read by immunoSEQ multiplex PCR, and TCRdb kept only the in-frame ones, dropping some. V, J and clone size were drawn from that table, and D and trimming were deduced from the DNA. The sample has around 110,000 clones, 80% to 90% seen once. The sequenced sample consisted of peripheral blood. The clonotype comes from a man aged 35-49 years with active or convalescent COVID-19. V usage is TRBV4-1 and J usage is TRBJ2-3, with D maybe TRBD1 (8 bases). CDR3 coding DNA: TGCGCCAGCAGAAACAGGGGGGGAGGCACAGATACGCAGTATTTT. Its protein is CASRNRGGGTDTQYF.